This T cell receptor beta chain was sequenced during a study of response to subunit inactivated influenza vaccine. Each CDR3 protein is one row after TCRdb ran MiXCR on the RT-PCR reads. Of some 800,000 distinct CDR3 sequences in the sample, around 20% were seen once. The CDR3 sequence is 14 residues long. Trimming took off 1 base at V and 6 bases at J, with 13 bases between the two ends. CDR1 is DFQATT and CDR2 is SNEGSKA in the germline V gene (reference sequence). Source: PBMCs from blood, taken roughly 5 days after vaccination. The chain is built from TRBV20-1 and TRBJ1-5, with unresolved D. This receptor was obtained from a man aged 50-60 years who received an inactivated influenza vaccine. CDR3 nucleotides: TGCAGTGCTAGAGGAACCACGGGAGGTCAGCCCCAGCATTTT. The encoded protein is CSARGTTGGQPQHF.